The 5 T cell receptor beta chains below all came from one sample that was sequenced in a study of control samples from healthy donors and cancer patients. The method was immunoSEQ multiplex PCR; TCRdb's version includes in-frame clones alone and lacks a portion of them. The data show about 130,000 clones, roughly 94% seen once. The sample consisted of PBMCs. The receptors were gathered from a man aged 55 to 70 with colorectal cancer.

V gene TRBV2 combines with J gene TRBJ1-1; D unclear. Deletions cut 3 bases from V and 0 bases from J, with 11 bases between. The germline V gene encodes CDR1 SNHLY and CDR2 FYNNEI. The CDR3 spans 15 residues. CDR3 DNA: TGTGCCAGCAGTGATTTGGGCAACATGAACACTGAAGCTTTCTTT. This gives the protein CASSDLGNMNTEAFF.

This clone was seen more than once but under ten times. The chain joins TRBV18 to TRBJ2-5, with 14 bases identical to TRBD2. The CDR3 extends over 17 amino acids. The J segment lost 4 bases and the V segment lost 3 bases, leaving 7 bases of the junction unmatched. Germline V gene lookup returns CDR1 KGHSH and CDR2 LQKENI. This CDR3 is CASSPGLAGGRAETQYF. The CDR3 coding sequence is TGTGCCAGCTCACCTGGACTAGCGGGGGGCCGGGCAGAGACCCAGTACTTC.

The chain links TRBV18 to TRBJ1-3; 7 positions match TRBD1. The CDR3 covers 15 residues. Germline-derived CDR1 and CDR2 are KGHSH and LQKENI. The V gene end was trimmed by 5 bases and the J gene end by 2 bases; junction bases not matched to a gene: 6. The CDR3 here is CASSTLQGTGNTIYF. The CDR3 DNA reads TGTGCCAGCTCAACGCTACAGGGGACTGGAAACACCATATATTTT.

This chain joins TRBV30 and TRBJ2-1; no reliable D call. The length of the CDR3 is 14 residues. Trimming stripped 4 bases from V and 8 bases from J, with 18 bases between. From germline, CDR1 is GTSNPN and CDR2 SVGIG (reference sequence). In DNA form, the CDR3 reads TGTGCCTGGATCAGAGACTGGAGTAGAGATGAGCAGTTCTTC. Translation: CAWIRDWSRDEQFF.

The V and J genes are TRBV3-1 (or the pseudogene TRBV3-2) and TRBJ2-3; 12 nucleotides align to TRBD2. V lost 6 bases to trimming and J lost 4 bases; unmatched junction nucleotides: 5. CDR1 and CDR2 (germline): LGHDT, YNNKEL (reference sequence). The CDR3 runs 15 residues. Written as DNA, the CDR3 is TGTGCCAGCAGGGCTAGCGGGGGGGCCGCAGATACGCAGTATTTT. It encodes CASRASGGAADTQYF.